The 21 T cell receptor beta chains below were found in one sample sequenced in a study of T cell responses to AZD1222 COVID-19 vaccine. The assay was immunoSEQ multiplex PCR, and TCRdb's table has in-frame clones only and misses some. The table has over 100,000 clones, roughly 86% seen once. The sample was peripheral blood, taken on day 0 of AZD1222 vaccination. These receptors all stem from an adult in good health.

This clone was observed a few times. V is TRBV7-9 and J is TRBJ2-2; 10 positions agree with TRBD1. This CDR3 contains 16 residues. V shed 6 bases, J shed 5 bases, and the junction held 9 bases outside the gene matches. CDR1 and CDR2 from the germline V gene are SEHNR and FQNEAQ (reference sequence). The CDR3 sequence is CASRGQGPPGTGELFF. The CDR3 DNA is TGTGCCAGCAGGGGACAGGGGCCACCGGGGACCGGGGAGCTGTTTTTT. The whole variable domain, remainder taken from reference TRBV7-9 and TRBJ2-2, is DTGVSQNPRHKITKRGQNVTFRCDPISEHNRLYWYRQTLGQGPEFLTYFQNEAQLEKSRLLSDRFSAERPKGSFSTLEIQRTEQGDSAMYLCASRGQGPPGTGELFFGEGSRLTVL.

The V gene is TRBV9, the J gene TRBJ2-7; tentatively, D is TRBD2 (5 bases). The V gene's germline CDR1 is SGDLS and CDR2 YYNGEE. The CDR3 runs 14 residues. V was pared by 2 bases and J by 7 bases, with 16 bases between. CDR3 sequence: CASSVGGRTGEQYF. In DNA form, the CDR3 reads TGTGCCAGCAGCGTGGGTGGGCGTACGGGGGAGCAGTACTTC.

This clone was seen a single time. Sequence at one end of the junction differs from germline and may be a read error. The rearrangement joins TRBV10-1 to TRBJ1-4, with unresolved D. Looked up from germline, CDR1 is WNHNN and CDR2 is SYGVQD (reference sequence). This CDR3 region has 10 residues. The CDR3 nucleotides are TGCGCCAGCAGTGAAGGAAAAACTGTTTTT. Encoded protein: CASSEGKTVF.

The chain couples TRBV19 to TRBJ1-3; maybe TRBD1 (6 bases). Trimming shortened V by 3 bases and J by 0 bases, and 15 bases separated the two germline ends. CDR3 length: 17 residues. The germline gives CDR1 LNHDA, CDR2 SQIVND (reference sequence). The CDR3 spells CASSIGGGPSSGNTIYF. The CDR3, as DNA: TGTGCCAGTAGTATCGGGGGGGGGCCAAGCTCTGGAAACACCATATATTTT.

For the CDR3, the DNA is TGTGCCAGCAGTTTACTTGGGGCCAACGTCCTGACTTTC. Its protein product is CASSLLGANVLTF. This chain links TRBV12-3 or TRBV12-4 with TRBJ2-6; no clear D gene. V was clipped by 2 bases and J by 3 bases, with 2 bases between them. The CDR3 length is 13 residues.

This chain uses TRBV7-9 with TRBJ1-1; D may be TRBD1 (6 bases). V lost 5 bases to trimming and J lost 11 bases, with 15 bases between them. From germline, CDR1 is SEHNR and CDR2 FQNEAQ (reference sequence). The CDR3 is 12 amino acids. CDR3 in amino acids: CASSRGAGDAFF. The CDR3 nucleotides are TGTGCCAGCAGCAGGGGGGCGGGAGATGCTTTCTTT.

V is TRBV2 and J is TRBJ2-5, with no clear D. The germline V gene encodes CDR1 SNHLY and CDR2 FYNNEI. This CDR3 has 13 residues. Deletions cut 5 bases from V and 4 bases from J, with 11 bases between. The CDR3 sequence: CASSPNSGETQYF. The CDR3 DNA follows: TGTGCCAGCAGTCCAAACAGTGGAGAGACCCAGTACTTC.

The chain combines TRBV9 with TRBJ2-1, with 14 positions matching TRBD2. Germline CDR1 is SGDLS and CDR2 is YYNGEE. J gave up 6 bases and V 4 bases, and 9 bases lay outside the gene matches. CDR3 size: 17 residues. CDR3 bases: TGTGCCAGCAGCACCCACCTAGGACTAGCGGGGGGCAATGAGCAGTTCTTC. This sequence encodes CASSTHLGLAGGNEQFF.

The chain carries TRBV15 and TRBJ2-5; possible D gene TRBD1, 5 bases. The CDR3 length is 13 residues. Germline V CDR1 and CDR2: LNHNV, YYDKDF (reference sequence). V was trimmed by 1 base and J by 5 bases, leaving 8 bases between them. The CDR3 region is CATSRAKGETQYF. The CDR3 coding sequence is TGTGCCACCAGCAGAGCGAAGGGGGAGACCCAGTACTTC.

This chain joins TRBV4-2 and TRBJ2-2; D remains ambiguous. The CDR3 has 16 residues. Germline V CDR1 and CDR2: LGHNA, YNFKEQ. With 0 bases removed from V and 1 base from J, the gap between germline ends came to 9 bases. The CDR3 is CASSQDRAVNTGELFF. The DNA for the CDR3 is TGTGCCAGCAGCCAAGATCGGGCAGTGAACACCGGGGAGCTGTTTTTT.

This clone was found a few times. The conserved phenylalanine or tryptophan is not found at the CDR3 terminus, so this likely reflects a read error. No DNA is shown, since the ends of the CDR3 on it are uncertain; the CDR3 is the one TCRdb lists. The chain joins TRBV12-2 to TRBJ1-2. TRBV12-2 is shown as a pseudogene. The CDR3 comprises 8 residues, both ends counted. The CDR3 sequence is CASRSWGK.

The chain combines TRBV30 with TRBJ1-2; no clear D gene. V dropped 0 bases and J dropped 0 bases, with 8 bases sitting between them. The CDR3 has 14 residues. Germline V gene lookup returns CDR1 GTSNPN and CDR2 SVGIG (reference sequence). Here the CDR3 DNA reads TGTGCCTGGAGTGTACTCGGAGCTAACTATGGCTACACCTTC. Translation: CAWSVLGANYGYTF.

V is TRBV2 and J is TRBJ2-5; D is undetermined. Trimming removed 4 bases from V and 3 bases from J, with 3 bases in between. The germline gives CDR1 SNHLY, CDR2 FYNNEI. The CDR3 has 11 residues. Written as DNA, the CDR3 is TGTGCCAGCAGTGCGGAAGAGACCCAGTACTTC. Its translation is CASSAEETQYF.

The V call is TRBV6-5, the J call TRBJ1-4, with D uncertain. This CDR3 is 10 amino acids long. Germline CDR1 reads MNHEY; CDR2 reads SVGAGI. V was trimmed by 6 bases and J by 10 bases, leaving 6 bases between them. The CDR3 DNA sequence: TGTGCCAGCAGCCTTGGAAAACTGTTTTTT. It translates to CASSLGKLFF.

The rearrangement uses TRBV28 and TRBJ1-2; D is possibly TRBD1 (5 bases). The CDR3 has 14 residues. Between the trimmed V and J ends, which lost 5 bases and 3 bases, there was a span of 13 bases. Germline V gene data show CDR1 as MDHEN and CDR2 as SYDVKM. Written as DNA, the CDR3 is TGTGCCAGCAGTCTTAGCTGGGACGACTATGGCTACACCTTC. Translation gives CASSLSWDDYGYTF.

This chain connects TRBV27 to TRBJ2-7; TRBD1 might be the D (6 bases). V was pared by 0 bases and J by 3 bases, with 9 bases between. The length of the CDR3 is 14 residues. Germline values: CDR1 MNHEY, CDR2 SMNVEV (reference sequence). The CDR3 DNA reads TGTGCCAGCAGTTTATCGGGACAAGACTACGAGCAGTACTTC. Translation gives CASSLSGQDYEQYF.

The V and J genes are TRBV7-2 and TRBJ1-4; 7 bases line up with TRBD1. Trimming removed 5 bases from V and 5 bases from J; junction bases left unmatched: 5. In germline, CDR1 is SGHTA, CDR2 FQGNSA. The CDR3 runs 14 residues. CDR3 sequence: CASSEQGWNEKLFF. As DNA, the CDR3 is TGTGCCAGCAGCGAACAGGGGTGGAATGAAAAACTGTTTTTT.

The V call is TRBV25-1, the J call TRBJ2-5; 7 bases agree with TRBD1. V gave up 6 bases and J gave up 3 bases; unmatched junction bases: 7. This CDR3 is 14 amino acids long. Germline values: CDR1 MGHDK, CDR2 SYGVNS. The CDR3 here is CASSPGTEKETQYF. The CDR3 nucleotides read TGTGCCAGCAGCCCCGGGACAGAGAAAGAGACCCAGTACTTC.

The rearrangement uses TRBV2 and TRBJ2-3; TRBD2 matches at 11 bases. CDR3 length: 14 residues. Germline trimming cut 8 bases from V and 5 bases from J; bases unmatched to any gene: 6. Germline lookup yields CDR1 SNHLY and CDR2 FYNNEI. CDR3 sequence reads: CASVAGGPQDTQYF. The CDR3 nucleotides read TGTGCCAGCGTAGCGGGAGGGCCCCAAGATACGCAGTATTTT.

The rearrangement joins TRBV13 to TRBJ2-7, with TRBD1 identical over 7 bases. CDR1 and CDR2 from the germline V gene are PRHDT and FYEKMQ (reference sequence). The CDR3 is 14 amino acids. With 5 bases clipped from V and 4 bases from J, the junction kept 8 bases outside the gene matches. The CDR3 sequence: CASSPLGGRYEQYF. The CDR3 DNA reads as TGTGCCAGCAGCCCGCTAGGGGGCCGATACGAGCAGTACTTC.

The gene calls are TRBV18 and TRBJ2-7, with D maybe TRBD2 (6 bases). The germline V gene encodes CDR1 KGHSH and CDR2 LQKENI. Trimming pared 1 base from V and 1 base from J, leaving 8 bases between. This CDR3 is 14 amino acids long. The CDR3 DNA is TGTGCCAGCTCACCACGTAGCGGATCCTACGAGCAGTACTTC. The encoded protein is CASSPRSGSYEQYF. Complete variable domain (other parts from reference TRBV18 and TRBJ2-7): NAGVMQNPRHLVRRRGQEARLRCSPMKGHSHVYWYRQLPEEGLKFMVYLQKENIIDESGMPKERFSAEFPKEGPSILRIQQVVRGDSAAYFCASSPRSGSYEQYFGPGTRLTVT.